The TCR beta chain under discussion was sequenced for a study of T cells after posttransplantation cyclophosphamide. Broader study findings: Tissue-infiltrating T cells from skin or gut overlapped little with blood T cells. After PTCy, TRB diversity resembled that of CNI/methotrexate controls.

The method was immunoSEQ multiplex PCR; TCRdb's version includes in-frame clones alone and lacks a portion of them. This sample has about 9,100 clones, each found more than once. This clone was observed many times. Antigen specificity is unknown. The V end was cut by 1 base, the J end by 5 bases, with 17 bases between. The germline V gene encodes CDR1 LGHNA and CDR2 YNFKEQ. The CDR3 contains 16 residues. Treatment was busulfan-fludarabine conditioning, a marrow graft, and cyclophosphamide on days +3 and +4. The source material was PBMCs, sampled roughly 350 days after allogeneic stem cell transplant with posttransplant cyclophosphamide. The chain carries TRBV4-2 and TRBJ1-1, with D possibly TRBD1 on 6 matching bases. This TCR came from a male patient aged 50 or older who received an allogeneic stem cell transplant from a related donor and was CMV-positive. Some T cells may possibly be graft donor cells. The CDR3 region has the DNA TGTGCCAGCAGCCAAGGGGGACGGGGGGCATGGACTGAAGCTTTCTTT. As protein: CASSQGGRGAWTEAFF.